The clone carrying this T cell receptor beta chain was counted a single time. Its antigen remains unknown. One entry per CDR3 protein results from TCRdb running MiXCR on the 5' RACE reads. The sample has 1.5 million to 2 million distinct CDR3 sequences, about 32% seen once; the top ten hold about 0.25%. Germline V gene sequence: CDR1 MDHEN, CDR2 SYDVKM. CDR3 length equals 18 residues. Trimming cost V 5 bases and J 3 bases, with 26 bases left between them. This sample was taken from a study of identical twins. Study-wide findings and caveats: Memory repertoires lacked the insertion deficit that abundant cord blood beta clonotypes showed. A cross-sectional statistical analysis, not follow-up of the same donors, supported the conclusions.

The sequencing sample was made of cord blood. This TCR derives from a newborn girl in good health. This chain connects TRBV28 to TRBJ2-7, with D unresolved. CDR3 region: CASSPLQVIPLQIYEQYF. CDR3 in DNA: TGTGCCAGCAGTCCGCTCCAGGTGATCCCTTTACAGATCTACGAGCAGTACTTC.